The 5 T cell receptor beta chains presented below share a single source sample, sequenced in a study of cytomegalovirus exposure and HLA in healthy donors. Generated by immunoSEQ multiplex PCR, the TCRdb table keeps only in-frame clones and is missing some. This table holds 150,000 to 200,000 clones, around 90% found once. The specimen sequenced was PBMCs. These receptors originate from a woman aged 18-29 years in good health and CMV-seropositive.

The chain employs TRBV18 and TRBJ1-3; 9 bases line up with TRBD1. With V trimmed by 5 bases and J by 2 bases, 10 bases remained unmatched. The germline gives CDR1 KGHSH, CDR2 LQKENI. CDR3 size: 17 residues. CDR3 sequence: CASSAQRDRETGNTIYF. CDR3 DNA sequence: TGTGCCAGCTCAGCACAGAGGGACAGGGAGACTGGAAACACCATATATTTT.

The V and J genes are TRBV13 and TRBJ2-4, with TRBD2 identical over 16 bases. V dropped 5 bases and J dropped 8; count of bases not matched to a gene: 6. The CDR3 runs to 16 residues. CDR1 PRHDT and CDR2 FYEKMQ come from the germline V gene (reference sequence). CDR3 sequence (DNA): TGTGCCAGCAGCCCTCCGGGACTAGCGGGAGGGGACATTCAGTACTTC. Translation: CASSPPGLAGGDIQYF.

DNA of the CDR3: TGTGCCAGCAGCTTACTGGGAGGTAGTAACCAAGAGACCCAGTACTTC. Its translation: CASSLLGGSNQETQYF. The J gene is TRBJ2-5, the V gene TRBV7-9, with a tentative D call TRBD2 (6 bases). CDR3 length equals 16 residues. Germline CDR1 reads SEHNR; CDR2 reads FQNEAQ (reference sequence). Trimming removed 2 bases at V and 0 bases at J, with 13 bases between. Combining the CDR3 with reference TRBV7-9 and TRBJ2-5 gives the whole variable domain DTGVSQNPRHKITKRGQNVTFRCDPISEHNRLYWYRQTLGQGPEFLTYFQNEAQLEKSRLLSDRFSAERPKGSFSTLEIQRTEQGDSAMYLCASSLLGGSNQETQYFGPGTRLLVL.

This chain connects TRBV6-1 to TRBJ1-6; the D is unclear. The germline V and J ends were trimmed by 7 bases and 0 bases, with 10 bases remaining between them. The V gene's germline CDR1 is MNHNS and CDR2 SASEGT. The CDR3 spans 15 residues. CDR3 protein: CASTLRSSYNSPLHF. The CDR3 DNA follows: TGTGCCAGCACCCTCCGGAGCTCCTATAATTCACCCCTCCACTTT.

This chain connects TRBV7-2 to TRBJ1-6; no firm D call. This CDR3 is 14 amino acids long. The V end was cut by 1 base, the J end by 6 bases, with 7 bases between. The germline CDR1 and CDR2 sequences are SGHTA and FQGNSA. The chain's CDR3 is CASSLEWSNSPLHF. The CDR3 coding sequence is TGTGCCAGCAGCTTAGAATGGAGTAATTCACCCCTCCACTTT.